A single T cell receptor beta chain is shown here with its context. CDR1 and CDR2 (germline): WNHNN, SYGVQD (reference sequence). CDR3 size: 16 residues. The trim removed 0 bases at V and 2 bases at J, leaving 2 bases unmatched. These data come from a study of blood T cell repertoires in COVID-19. Study information: Acute-phase and convalescent COVID-19 samples originated in the United States, Italy and Spain.

Sequencing was performed with immunoSEQ multiplex PCR; in TCRdb, only in-frame clones are kept and a portion is missing. This repertoire shows roughly 230,000 clones, around 84% found once; its top ten account for around 1%. The chain links TRBV10-1 to TRBJ2-7, with 12 bases fitting TRBD2. The sequence was collected from a man in his forties with acute or convalescent COVID-19. Sample: peripheral blood. The CDR3 is CASSESGLAGTYEQYF. CDR3 nucleotide sequence: TGCGCCAGCAGTGAGTCCGGACTAGCGGGAACCTACGAGCAGTACTTC.